This T cell receptor beta chain comes out of a study of radiotherapy plus CTLA-4 blockade in lung cancer (dated by TCRdb to 2017 to 2018). With respect to the entire study: Objective responses occurred in 15% to 20% of enrolled patients, and under 40% achieved disease control.

What the research found in general, with its limitations: After treatment with radiotherapy and ipilimumab, TCR clones that originated in tumors expanded in peripheral blood. Early dynamic changes in blood T cell clones, together with increased serum interferon-beta after radiation, were reported as the strongest predictors of response.

The receptor library was made with the immunoSEQ multiplex PCR assay. Held by TCRdb, this immuneACCESS table contains in-frame sequences only and omits some clones. Under half of the omission traces to an unresolved V gene where checked; the cause of the rest is unknown. Counted in this sample were roughly 110,000 clones; over 65% of them appeared once. The ten largest clones represent under 3% of the sample. The junction shows trimming of 4 bases on V and 5 bases on J, plus 14 bases between the germline ends. The germline V gene (reference sequence) specifies SEHNR as CDR1 and FQNEAQ as CDR2. Reading from cysteine to phenylalanine, the CDR3 counts 15 amino acids. Only the CDR3 DNA stays, 45 bases, in frame from base 1. Focal radiation therapy combined with CTLA-4 blockade (ipilimumab) was tested in patients with chemo-refractory metastatic non-small-cell lung cancer. Note on this clone: Its binding antigen is unknown. No much larger clone exists at a distance of one base, and base qualities are not known.

This receptor was taken from a human donor with non-small cell lung cancer that progressed on radiotherapy plus ipilimumab. Some clones in this sample may be carry-over from other donors' samples. The sequence links TRBV7-9 to TRBJ1-4; matching of 5 bases hints at TRBD1 as the D gene. The material was peripheral blood, obtained from a patient treated with radiotherapy plus ipilimumab. The CDR3 amino acid sequence is: CASSSQGTGNEKLFF. The bases are TGTGCCAGCAGCTCCCAGGGTACCGGGAATGAAAAACTGTTTTTT.